The 9 T cell receptor beta chains reported below all come from one sample, sequenced in a study of cytomegalovirus exposure and HLA in healthy donors. In the PCR, 60 Vbeta and 13 Jbeta primers were used. The method was immunoSEQ multiplex PCR; TCRdb's version includes in-frame clones alone and lacks a portion of them. The sample data list 150,000 or so clones. The sequencing input was PBMCs. The receptors were sampled from a woman under 30 in good health and CMV-seronegative.

V usage is TRBV19 and J usage is TRBJ1-3; no firm D call. Trimming took off 5 bases at V and 0 bases at J, with 8 bases between the two ends. CDR1 and CDR2 from the germline V gene are LNHDA and SQIVND (reference sequence). The CDR3 is 14 residues long. The CDR3 nucleotides read TGTGCCAGTAGTCGGTCGGGCTCTGGAAACACCATATATTTT. As protein: CASSRSGSGNTIYF.

The V and J genes are TRBV14 and TRBJ1-1; 9 positions match TRBD1. Germline values: CDR1 SGHDN, CDR2 FVKESK. The CDR3 is made up of 15 amino acids. The J segment lost 1 base and the V segment lost 4 bases, leaving 4 bases of the junction unmatched. DNA of the CDR3: TGTGCCAGCAGCCTAATACAGGGGGCGAACACTGAAGCTTTCTTT. It specifies CASSLIQGANTEAFF.

This sequence joins TRBV5-1 and TRBJ1-1, with D perhaps matching TRBD1 (5 bases). Between the trimmed V and J ends, which lost 0 bases and 5 bases, there was a span of 14 bases. This CDR3 has 15 amino acids. The germline gives CDR1 SGHRS, CDR2 YFSETQ. The CDR3 reads CASSLAVGLRTEAFF. The CDR3 nucleotides read TGCGCCAGCAGCTTGGCCGTGGGGCTTCGTACTGAAGCTTTCTTT.

V and J are TRBV30 and TRBJ1-6, with TRBD1 matching 7 bases. With V trimmed by 5 bases and J by 10 bases, 5 bases remained unmatched. The V gene's germline CDR1 is GTSNPN and CDR2 SVGIG (reference sequence). The CDR3 sequence is 12 residues long. The CDR3: CAWDREGSPLHF. CDR3 nucleotides: TGTGCCTGGGACAGGGAAGGATCACCCCTCCACTTT.

The V call is TRBV6-1, the J call TRBJ2-7; 10 bases are shared with TRBD1. CDR3 length: 17 amino acids. Germline-derived CDR1 and CDR2 are MNHNS and SASEGT. J was trimmed by 4 bases and V by 1 base; bases with no gene match: 10. The CDR3, as DNA: TGTGCCAGCAGTGAAGGGTTATCCGGGACAGGGGCGTACGAGCAGTACTTC. Translating it yields CASSEGLSGTGAYEQYF.

The gene calls are TRBV7-2 and TRBJ1-4; D is possibly TRBD1 (5 bases). V lost 9 bases and J 4 bases, leaving 18 bases between the germline ends. Germline loops: CDR1 SGHTA, CDR2 FQGNSA. CDR3 length: 15 amino acids. The CDR3 is CASRKTGGVNEKLFF. The CDR3 DNA reads as TGTGCCAGTAGGAAAACAGGAGGGGTTAATGAAAAACTGTTTTTT.

The genes are TRBV18 and TRBJ1-5; D is unclear. The CDR3 consists of 14 residues. V dropped 2 bases and J dropped 3 bases, with 8 bases sitting between them. The germline V gene encodes CDR1 KGHSH and CDR2 LQKENI. Here the CDR3 DNA reads TGTGCCAGCTCACCAGGCAGTTTCAATCAGCCCCAGCATTTT. The encoded protein is CASSPGSFNQPQHF.

This chain links TRBV19 with TRBJ1-2; D gene ambiguous. The ends were cut back, 2 bases at V and 2 bases at J, with 9 bases in the middle. CDR3 length equals 14 residues. The V gene's germline CDR1 is LNHDA and CDR2 SQIVND (reference sequence). The CDR3: CASSISAENYGYTF. The CDR3 DNA follows: TGTGCCAGTAGTATAAGTGCGGAGAACTATGGCTACACCTTC.

The genes are TRBV6-4 and TRBJ2-2; possible D gene TRBD1, 6 bases. There are 13 residues in the CDR3. CDR1 MRHNA and CDR2 SNTAGT come from the germline V gene. V was shortened by 5 bases and J by 4 bases, with 8 bases between the two germline ends. The CDR3 DNA reads TGTGCCAGCAGTTTACAGGGCACCGGGGAGCTGTTTTTT. It translates to CASSLQGTGELFF.